This record covers a single T cell receptor (beta chain). Its specificity is not known. The length of the CDR3 is 15 residues. Trimming shortened V by 3 bases and J by 2 bases, and 12 bases separated the two germline ends. The V gene's germline CDR1 is ENHRY and CDR2 SYGVKD. These data are taken from a study of identical twins. Study conclusions and caveats: Weaker excess sharing between twins was seen in beta out-of-frame sequences.

Every sampled donor was Caucasian and healthy. Addition of a universal primer site occurred through template switching, and cDNA carried unique molecular identifiers. From the 5' RACE reads, TCRdb called clonotypes with MiXCR, one entry per CDR3 protein. This table has about 890,000 distinct CDR3 sequences, 12% appearing once. These data were likewise used in another study, on yellow fever vaccine responses in identical twins. According to that study: Twins showed a vaccine T cell response that reportedly seemed partly convergent, partly personalized.

V usage is TRBV10-3 and J usage is TRBJ2-3; D perhaps matches TRBD2 (7 bases). The receptor was isolated from a woman aged 18-30 years in good health. Input material: PBMCs. DNA of the CDR3: TGTGCCATCAGTGATGGGGGGGGGGCCACAGATACGCAGTATTTT. This codes for CAISDGGGATDTQYF.